Sequencing of this T cell receptor (beta chain) was carried out in a study of CD8+ T cells in alopecia areata. Whole-study context: Treated patients were given 5 to 10 mg oral tofacitinib twice daily. A 6-month period off drug followed tofacitinib, which lasted 6 to 18 months. Study-wide points: Mouse data revealed clearer TCR sharing than patient data did, a gap possibly tied to HLA.

Regarding this clone: Its antigen is not identified.

CDR3 size: 13 residues. Germline V gene lookup returns CDR1 LNHNV and CDR2 YYDKDF (reference sequence). The trim removed 6 bases at V and 11 bases at J, leaving 11 bases unmatched. Sampling of alopecia areata patients yielded lesional scalp punch biopsies as well as peripheral blood. Extracted from the samples, RNA was reverse transcribed into cDNA to serve as the sequencing template. Clones were sequenced by immunoSEQ multiplex PCR, and TCRdb holds only the in-frame ones, with some missing. Counted here are about 15,000 clones, 45% to 65% occurring once; the ten biggest clones make up roughly an eighth.

The V and J genes are TRBV15 and TRBJ2-5; TRBD1 aligns across 8 bases. The receptor's source is a human donor with alopecia areata. Sequenced: skin. CDR3 sequence (DNA): TGTGCCACCAGGGACAGGGCATCGGGGGAGCAGTACTTC. Amino acid sequence: CATRDRASGEQYF. Combining the CDR3 with reference TRBV15 and TRBJ2-5 gives the whole variable domain DAMVIQNPRYQVTQFGKPVTLSCSQTLNHNVMYWYQQKSSQAPKLLFHYYDKDFNNEADTPDNFQSRRPNTSFCFLDIRSPGLGDTAMYLCATRDRASGEQYFGPGTRLLVL.